This T cell receptor (beta chain) was recovered during a study of Graves' ophthalmopathy and Graves' hyperthyroidism (dated by TCRdb to 2016 to 2019). Notes on the research overall: Stable hyperthyroidism was defined as no progression to ophthalmopathy within 18 months of follow-up. To tell Graves' ophthalmopathy apart from Graves' hyperthyroidism, and to predict which patients would progress to ophthalmopathy, the study relied on TCR beta repertoire signatures. An independent validation cohort was composed of about 20 hyperthyroidism patients and around 16 patients who later progressed from hyperthyroidism to ophthalmopathy. In more than five hyperthyroidism patients, T-cell repertoires of thyroid tissue and blood were compared. In total, 135 blood samples were TCR-sequenced: 43 ophthalmopathy, some 80 hyperthyroidism and around 17 hyperthyroidism-to-ophthalmopathy patients. Following sampling, methimazole starting at 30 mg daily was administered to hyperthyroidism patients, and high-dose intravenous methylprednisolone was administered to ophthalmopathy patients. A discovery set of 95 to 100 patients (43 ophthalmopathy, 57 stable hyperthyroidism) was enrolled to explore V-J signatures distinguishing ophthalmopathy from hyperthyroidism.

Measured from the cysteine to the phenylalanine, the CDR3 is 16 residues long. Kept here is only the CDR3 DNA, which spans 48 bases and is read in frame from base 1. Trimming removed 6 bases from V and 0 bases from J, leaving 14 bases between the germline ends. According to the germline V gene (reference sequence), CDR1 reads LNHDA and CDR2 reads SQIVND. TCR beta CDR3 regions were amplified from RNA transcripts for repertoire sequencing. A first-round RT-PCR used HTBI primers with the Qiagen OneStep RT-PCR kit, followed by a second-round multiplex PCR, size selection and purification. Sequencing of the libraries was carried out on an Illumina HiSeq2000 in paired-end mode with 100 bp reads. Per the original workflow: Reads were processed with SOAPnuke, discarding reads with adapters, uncalled bases, mean Phred below 15, or no exact constant-primer or identifier match. High-quality paired reads were merged with COPE v1.2.5. Each unique nucleotide sequence was defined as a clonotype, and clonotypes were aligned to IMGT TRB V, D and J references with MiTCR v1.1. The analysis was limited to V-J combinations with a frequency above 0.0001, which together covered around 99% of the repertoires. A TCR clonal expansion and chaos score per V-J combination was defined as the ratio of F50 clonal expansion to chaos observed in the TCRdist matrix. Welch's t-statistics and random forest were used to reduce the features to 10 to 15 V-J combinations, which were then used as input to a naive Bayes classifier. The similarity between thyroid and blood repertoires was quantified using the Morisita-Horn index. Starting from the raw public reads, TCRdb applied fastp trimming at Q25, assembled clones with MiXCR and retained in-frame beta chains. All rows with the same CDR3 protein become a single entry with the most common DNA and genes. The authors' filters were not applied to this entry. Within this sample are around 1.1 million distinct CDR3 sequences, with 35% to 40% of them counted one time only. 11% of the sample is held by the ten biggest clonotypes.

Hyperthyroidism patients were newly diagnosed, were aged 18 to 65 years, and had a disease duration under 2 months. Anyone with other autoimmune diseases, uncontrolled infections, pregnancy or lactation was excluded from the study. Clinical symptoms, serum thyroxine, TRAb, thyroid ultrasound and orbital computed tomography were used for diagnosis. Total RNA was extracted using Trizol reagent, and RNA quality was checked on an Agilent 2100 Bioanalyzer. What the study reported, not specific to this receptor: The 13-signature model separated ophthalmopathy from stable hyperthyroidism with approximately 90% sensitivity and about 84% specificity in cross-validation, and 80%/75% in the test set. Sample size was not statistically predetermined, and group allocation was not concealed from the investigators. Most expanded thyroid clonotypes with frequency above 0.001 were also detected in blood, suggesting blood repertoires may reflect the thyroid immune response. In validation, the model predicted ophthalmopathy progression with less than 71% sensitivity and approximately 75% specificity; about a dozen predicted patients were CT-confirmed with GO in a median of around 6 months.

Turning to this clonotype: Its recognized antigen is unknown. One base away there is no much larger clone; base qualities are not given.

This chain joins TRBV19 to TRBJ1-4; TRBD1 is a weak D gene call, 6 bases matching. The source is an adult man with Graves' hyperthyroidism. Sample: peripheral blood or thyroid tissue (not recorded which). The DNA sequence follows: TGTGCCAGTAGCCTGGACAGTTCTGCAACTAATGAAAAACTGTTTTTT. Its protein is CASSLDSSATNEKLFF.